This T cell receptor beta chain was sequenced for a study of blood T cell repertoires in COVID-19. About the study: The United States, Italy and Spain were the sources of the acute and convalescent COVID-19 samples.

Cohort 3 recovery required two negative PCRs, clearance, or symptom resolution. This CDR3 region has 15 residues. Germline loops: CDR1 SEHNR, CDR2 FQNEAQ (reference sequence). The J segment lost 3 bases and the V segment lost 3 bases, leaving 7 bases of the junction unmatched. TCRdb keeps only in-frame clones here, not all; method: immunoSEQ multiplex PCR. Among approximately 290,000 clones, 70% to 90% were seen once, and the ten largest hold about 4.1%. The source material was PBMCs or T cells enriched from blood (not recorded which). The receptor was isolated from a woman aged 25-40 years who had recovered from COVID-19. V and J are TRBV7-9 and TRBJ2-7; 8 bases agree with TRBD2. The CDR3 spells CASSFPAGGIYEQYF. In DNA, the CDR3 is TGTGCCAGCAGCTTCCCCGCGGGAGGCATCTACGAGCAGTACTTC.